This T cell receptor beta chain comes out of a study of cytomegalovirus exposure and HLA in healthy donors. This PCR relied on a set of 60 Vbeta primers and 13 Jbeta primers. The protocol was immunoSEQ multiplex PCR, while the TCRdb copy is restricted to in-frame clones and leaves out a portion. This sample carries about 150,000 clones, roughly three quarters of them seen once, and the ten largest clones take around 4.2%. V shed 5 bases, J shed 0 bases, and the junction held 3 bases outside the gene matches. Germline-derived CDR1 and CDR2 are MNHNS and SASEGT. The CDR3 contains 15 residues. V gene TRBV6-1 combines with J gene TRBJ2-3; 9 positions agree with TRBD1. The sequence was obtained from a man between 60 and 75 years old in good health and CMV-seronegative. Sample: PBMCs. CDR3 in amino acids: CASSIDRGSTDTQYF. The CDR3 DNA sequence: TGTGCCAGCAGTATTGACAGGGGGAGCACAGATACGCAGTATTTT.